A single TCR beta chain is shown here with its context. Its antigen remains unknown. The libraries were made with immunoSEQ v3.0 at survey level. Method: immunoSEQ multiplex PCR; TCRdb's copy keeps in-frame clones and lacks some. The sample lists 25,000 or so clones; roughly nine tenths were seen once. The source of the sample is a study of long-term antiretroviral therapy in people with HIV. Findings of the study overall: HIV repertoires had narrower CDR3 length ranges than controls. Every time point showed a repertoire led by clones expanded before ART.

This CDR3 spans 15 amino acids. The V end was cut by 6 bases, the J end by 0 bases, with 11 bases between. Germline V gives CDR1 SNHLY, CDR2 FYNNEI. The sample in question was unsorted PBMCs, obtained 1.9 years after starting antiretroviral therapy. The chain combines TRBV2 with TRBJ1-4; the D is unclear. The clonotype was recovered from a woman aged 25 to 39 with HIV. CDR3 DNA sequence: TGTGCCAGCAGGCCGGGATCGGCAACTAATGAAAAACTGTTTTTT. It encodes CASRPGSATNEKLFF.